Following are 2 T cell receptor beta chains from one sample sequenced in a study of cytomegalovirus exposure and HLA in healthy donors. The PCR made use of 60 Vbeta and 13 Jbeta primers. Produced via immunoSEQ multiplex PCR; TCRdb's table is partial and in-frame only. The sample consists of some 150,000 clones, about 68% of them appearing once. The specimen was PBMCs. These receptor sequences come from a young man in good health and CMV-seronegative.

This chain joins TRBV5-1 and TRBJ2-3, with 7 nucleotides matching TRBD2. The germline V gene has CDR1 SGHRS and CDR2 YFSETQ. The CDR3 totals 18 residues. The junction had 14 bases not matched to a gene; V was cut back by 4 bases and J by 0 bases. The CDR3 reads CASSPGGTLDTSTDTQYF. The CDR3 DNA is TGCGCCAGCAGCCCCGGGGGGACTCTAGATACTAGCACAGATACGCAGTATTTT.

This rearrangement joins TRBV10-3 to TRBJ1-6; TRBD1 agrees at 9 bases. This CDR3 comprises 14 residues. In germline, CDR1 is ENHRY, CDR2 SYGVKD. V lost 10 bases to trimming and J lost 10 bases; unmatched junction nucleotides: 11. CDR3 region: CATRTGELYSPLHF. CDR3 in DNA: TGTGCCACCCGGACAGGGGAGTTGTACTCACCCCTCCACTTT.